This entry is about one TCR beta chain. A read error may produce the germline difference seen at one junction end. There are 12 residues in the CDR3. Germline V lookup: CDR1 MDHEN, CDR2 SYDVKM. These data are taken from a study of blood T cell repertoires in COVID-19. Method: immunoSEQ multiplex PCR; TCRdb's copy keeps in-frame clones and lacks some. The sample includes some 110,000 clones, 70% to 90% of them seen just once. The TCR originated in a man aged 40-50 years with acute or convalescent COVID-19. Sequencing input: peripheral blood. The V and J genes are TRBV28 and TRBJ2-3; TRBD2 matches 8 bases. The CDR3 DNA sequence: TGTGCCAGCAGTTTTCCAGCGGGGGCAACCATTTTT. Its translation is CASSFPAGATIF. Drawing the rest from reference TRBV28 and TRBJ2-3, the complete variable domain is DVKVTQSSRYLVKRTGEKVFLECVQDMDHENMFWYRQDPGLGLRLIYFSYDVKMKEKGDIPEGYSVSREKKERFSLILESASTNQTSMYLCASSFPAGATIFGPGTRLTVL.